The T cell receptor (beta chain) described here comes from a study of T cells of healthy individuals. This clonotype occurred a few times. MiXCR was run by TCRdb on the 5' RACE reads, yielding one entry per CDR3 protein. The table lists around 80,000 distinct CDR3 sequences, roughly 5.1% of them singletons. The source of this sequence is a female donor in good health.

CDR3 loop: CSVDGQYF. CDR3 bases: TGCAGCGTTGACGGTCAGTACTTC. The rearrangement joins TRBV29-1 to TRBJ2-7; D not resolved. The CDR3 extends over 8 amino acids. The V end was cut by 3 bases, the J end by 10 bases, with 4 bases between. CDR1 and CDR2 from the germline V gene are SQVTM and ANQGSEA.